This record looks at one T cell receptor beta chain sequence and its context. The data are from a study of blood T cell repertoires in COVID-19. Per the original data handling: Reference gene primer amplification gave nucleated cell count estimates. Sequenced by immunoSEQ multiplex PCR; TCRdb stores in-frame clones only, minus some. V and J calls and clone size come straight from that table; D and trimming were deduced from the DNA. The sample consists of some 380,000 clones, roughly 88% of them appearing once. Sequencing was carried out using PBMCs or T cells enriched from blood (not recorded which). This TCR was sampled from a woman aged 40-49 years with acute COVID-19.

The CDR3 region has the DNA TGTGCCAGCAGTGGCCCGGGGGGGCCGGGCACAGATACGCAGTATTTT. It yields the protein CASSGPGGPGTDTQYF. The chain links TRBV2 to TRBJ2-3, with TRBD2 identical over 8 bases. This CDR3 contains 16 residues. Looked up from germline, CDR1 is SNHLY and CDR2 is FYNNEI. J lost 1 base, V lost 4 bases, and 7 bases had no gene match.